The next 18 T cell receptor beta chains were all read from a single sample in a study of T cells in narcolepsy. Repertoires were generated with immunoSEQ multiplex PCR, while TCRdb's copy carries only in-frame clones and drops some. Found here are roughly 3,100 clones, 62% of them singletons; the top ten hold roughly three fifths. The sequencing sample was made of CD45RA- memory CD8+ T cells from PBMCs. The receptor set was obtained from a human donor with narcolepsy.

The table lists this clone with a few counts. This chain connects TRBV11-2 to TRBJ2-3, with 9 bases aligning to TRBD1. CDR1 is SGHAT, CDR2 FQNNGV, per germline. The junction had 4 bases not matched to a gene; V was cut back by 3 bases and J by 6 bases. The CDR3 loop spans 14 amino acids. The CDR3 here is CASSFGQGLDTQYF. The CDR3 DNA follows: TGTGCCAGCAGCTTCGGACAGGGGCTCGATACGCAGTATTTT. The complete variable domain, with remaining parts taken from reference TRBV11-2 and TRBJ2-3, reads EAGVAQSPRYKIIEKRQSVAFWCNPISGHATLYWYQQILGQGPKLLIQFQNNGVVDDSQLPKDRFSAERLKGVDSTLKIQPAKLEDSAVYLCASSFGQGLDTQYFGPGTRLTVL.

CDR3 DNA sequence: TGTGCCAGCAGGCTTGGGGGGTCCTACAATGAGCAGTTCTTC. Translating it yields CASRLGGSYNEQFF. The rearrangement links TRBV7-6 to TRBJ2-1; tentative D call: TRBD2 (6 bases). CDR1 and CDR2 from the germline V gene are SGHVS and FNYEAQ. The CDR3 sequence is 14 residues long. V lost 6 bases and J 1 base, leaving 10 bases between the germline ends.

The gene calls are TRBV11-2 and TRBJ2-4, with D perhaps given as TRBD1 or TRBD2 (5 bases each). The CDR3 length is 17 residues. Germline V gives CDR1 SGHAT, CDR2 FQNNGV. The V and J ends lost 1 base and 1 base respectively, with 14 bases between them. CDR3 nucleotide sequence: TGTGCCAGCAGCTTAGGGAGAGGGGATCGCGCCAAAAACATTCAGTACTTC. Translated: CASSLGRGDRAKNIQYF.

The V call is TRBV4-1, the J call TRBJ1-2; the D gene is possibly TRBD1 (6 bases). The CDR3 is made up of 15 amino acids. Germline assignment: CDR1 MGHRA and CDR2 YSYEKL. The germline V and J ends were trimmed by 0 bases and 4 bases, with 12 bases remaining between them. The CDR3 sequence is CASSQENRVTYGYTF. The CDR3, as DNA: TGCGCCAGCAGCCAAGAGAACAGGGTAACCTATGGCTACACCTTC.

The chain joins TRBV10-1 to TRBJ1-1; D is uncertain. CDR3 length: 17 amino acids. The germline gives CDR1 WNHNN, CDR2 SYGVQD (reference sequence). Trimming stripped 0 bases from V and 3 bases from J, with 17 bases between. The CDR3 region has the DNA TGCGCCAGCAGTGAGTCGACCTTAGGGCCGACGGACACTGAAGCTTTCTTT. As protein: CASSESTLGPTDTEAFF.

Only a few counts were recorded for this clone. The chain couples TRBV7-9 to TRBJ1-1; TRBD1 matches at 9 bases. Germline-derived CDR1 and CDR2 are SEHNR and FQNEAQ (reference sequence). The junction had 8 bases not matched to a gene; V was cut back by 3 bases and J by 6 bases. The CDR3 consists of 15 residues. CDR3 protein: CASSLSGQGFAEAFF. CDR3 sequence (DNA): TGTGCCAGCAGCTTGTCGGGACAGGGATTCGCTGAAGCTTTCTTT. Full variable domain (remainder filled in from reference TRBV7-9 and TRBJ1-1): DTGVSQNPRHKITKRGQNVTFRCDPISEHNRLYWYRQTLGQGPEFLTYFQNEAQLEKSRLLSDRFSAERPKGSFSTLEIQRTEQGDSAMYLCASSLSGQGFAEAFFGQGTRLTVV.

The CDR3 nucleotides are TGCGCCAGCAGCCAGGGGGGGGCCGTTGAGCAGTTCTTC. It encodes CASSQGGAVEQFF. J is TRBJ2-1 and V is TRBV4-3, with a tentative D call TRBD2 (7 bases). Germline V CDR1 and CDR2: LGHNA, YSLEER. Trimming took 3 bases from V and 9 from J, leaving 12 bases between them. This CDR3 has 13 amino acids.

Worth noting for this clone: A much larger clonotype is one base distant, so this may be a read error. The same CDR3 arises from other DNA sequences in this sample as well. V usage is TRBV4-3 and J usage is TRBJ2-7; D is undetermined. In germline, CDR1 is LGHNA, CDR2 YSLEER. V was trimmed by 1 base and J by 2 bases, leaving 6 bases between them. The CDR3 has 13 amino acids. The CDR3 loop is CASSQGITYEQYF. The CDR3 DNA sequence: TGCGCCAGCAGCCAAGGGATTACCTACGAGCAGTACTTC.

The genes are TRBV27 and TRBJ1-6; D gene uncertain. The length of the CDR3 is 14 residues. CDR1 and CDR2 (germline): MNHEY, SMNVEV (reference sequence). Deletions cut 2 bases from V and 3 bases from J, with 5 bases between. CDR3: CASSLQDYNSPLHF. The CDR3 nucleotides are TGTGCCAGCAGTTTACAGGACTATAATTCACCCCTCCACTTT.

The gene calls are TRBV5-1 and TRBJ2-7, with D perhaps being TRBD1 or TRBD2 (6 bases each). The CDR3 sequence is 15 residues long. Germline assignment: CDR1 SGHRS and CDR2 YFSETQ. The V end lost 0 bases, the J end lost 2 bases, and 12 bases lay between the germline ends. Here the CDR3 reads CASSLGWGATYEQYF. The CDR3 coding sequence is TGCGCCAGCAGCTTGGGCTGGGGGGCGACCTACGAGCAGTACTTC.

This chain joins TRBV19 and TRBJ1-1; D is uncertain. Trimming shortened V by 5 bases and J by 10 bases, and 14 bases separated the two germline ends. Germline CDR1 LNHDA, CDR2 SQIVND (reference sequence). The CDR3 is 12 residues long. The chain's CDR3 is CASSGGRKRAFF. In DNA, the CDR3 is TGTGCCAGTAGTGGAGGCCGGAAGCGAGCTTTCTTT.

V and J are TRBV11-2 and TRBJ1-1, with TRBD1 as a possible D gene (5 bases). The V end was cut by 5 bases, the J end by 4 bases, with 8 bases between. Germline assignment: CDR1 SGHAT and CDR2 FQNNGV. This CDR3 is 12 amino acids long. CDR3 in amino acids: CASSPGGTEAFF. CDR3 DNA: TGTGCCAGCAGCCCGGGGGGCACTGAAGCTTTCTTT. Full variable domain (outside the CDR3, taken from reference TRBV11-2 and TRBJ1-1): EAGVAQSPRYKIIEKRQSVAFWCNPISGHATLYWYQQILGQGPKLLIQFQNNGVVDDSQLPKDRFSAERLKGVDSTLKIQPAKLEDSAVYLCASSPGGTEAFFGQGTRLTVV.

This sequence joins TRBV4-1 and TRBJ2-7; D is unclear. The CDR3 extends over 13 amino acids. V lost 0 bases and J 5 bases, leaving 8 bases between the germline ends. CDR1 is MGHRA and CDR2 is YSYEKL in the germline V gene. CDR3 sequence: CASSQEPGHEQYF. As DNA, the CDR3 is TGCGCCAGCAGCCAAGAACCGGGCCACGAGCAGTACTTC.

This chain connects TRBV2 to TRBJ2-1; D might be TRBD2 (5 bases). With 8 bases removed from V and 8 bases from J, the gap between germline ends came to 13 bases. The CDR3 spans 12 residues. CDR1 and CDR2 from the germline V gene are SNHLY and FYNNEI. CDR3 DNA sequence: TGTGCCAGCGGAGGCACCAGACATGAGCAGTTCTTC. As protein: CASGGTRHEQFF. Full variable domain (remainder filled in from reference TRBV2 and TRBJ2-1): EPEVTQTPSHQVTQMGQEVILRCVPISNHLYFYWYRQILGQKVEFLVSFYNNEISEKSEIFDDQFSVERPDGSNFTLKIRSTKLEDSAMYFCASGGTRHEQFFGPGTRLTVL.

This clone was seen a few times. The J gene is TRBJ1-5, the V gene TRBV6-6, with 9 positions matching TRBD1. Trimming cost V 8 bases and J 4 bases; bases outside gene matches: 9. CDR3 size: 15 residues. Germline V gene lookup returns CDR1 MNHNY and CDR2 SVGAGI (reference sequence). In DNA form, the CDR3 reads TGTGCCAGCCGAACAGGGGGCCGATTTAATCAGCCCCAGCATTTT. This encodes CASRTGGRFNQPQHF.

The CDR3 nucleotides read TGTGCCAGCAGCGTAGGCAGTGCGGGGGGCGGGGACTCTGGGGCCAACGTCCTGACTTTC. This sequence encodes CASSVGSAGGGDSGANVLTF. V gene TRBV9 combines with J gene TRBJ2-6; 8 bases match TRBD2. The junction had 11 bases not matched to a gene; V was cut back by 0 bases and J by 0 bases. The CDR3 runs 20 residues. Germline-derived CDR1 and CDR2 are SGDLS and YYNGEE.

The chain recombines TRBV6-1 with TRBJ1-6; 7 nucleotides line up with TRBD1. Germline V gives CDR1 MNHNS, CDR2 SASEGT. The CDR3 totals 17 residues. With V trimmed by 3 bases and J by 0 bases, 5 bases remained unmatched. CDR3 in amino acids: CASSEGQLSSYNSPLHF. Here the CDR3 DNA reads TGTGCCAGCAGTGAGGGACAGCTGAGCTCCTATAATTCACCCCTCCACTTT.

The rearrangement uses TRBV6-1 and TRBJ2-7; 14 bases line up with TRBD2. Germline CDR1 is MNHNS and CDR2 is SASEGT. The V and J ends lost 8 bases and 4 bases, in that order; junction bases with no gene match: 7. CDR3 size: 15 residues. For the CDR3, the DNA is TGTGCCAGCGGTGGACTAGCGGGGGGTTTGTACGAGCAGTACTTC. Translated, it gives CASGGLAGGLYEQYF.